This T cell receptor beta chain was recovered during a study of beta chain features in type 1 diabetes. Study-wide results and caveats: Moderate yet significant TCRB CDR3 shortening was seen in Type 1 diabetes patients in all four CD4+ subsets.

Points on this clone: The target antigen is unknown.

V gave up 5 bases and J gave up 1 base; unmatched junction bases: 2. Germline assignment: CDR1 MDHEN and CDR2 SYDVKM. The CDR3 consists of 16 residues. Per donor, one heparinised blood draw averaged roughly 120 mL. The sequenced template was cDNA made from the entire isolated RNA. The repertoire was sequenced with immunoSEQ multiplex PCR; TCRdb's copy has only in-frame clones and lacks some. The sample has about 340,000 clones, around 8.5% seen once. The sequenced sample was central memory CD4+ T cells from blood. The V gene is TRBV28, the J gene TRBJ2-1; 13 nucleotides align to TRBD2. The sequence was obtained from a man aged 30 to 45 with type 1 diabetes. CDR3 nucleotide sequence: TGTGCCAGCAGTACTAGCGGGAGGGGATCCTACAATGAGCAGTTCTTC. This codes for CASSTSGRGSYNEQFF.